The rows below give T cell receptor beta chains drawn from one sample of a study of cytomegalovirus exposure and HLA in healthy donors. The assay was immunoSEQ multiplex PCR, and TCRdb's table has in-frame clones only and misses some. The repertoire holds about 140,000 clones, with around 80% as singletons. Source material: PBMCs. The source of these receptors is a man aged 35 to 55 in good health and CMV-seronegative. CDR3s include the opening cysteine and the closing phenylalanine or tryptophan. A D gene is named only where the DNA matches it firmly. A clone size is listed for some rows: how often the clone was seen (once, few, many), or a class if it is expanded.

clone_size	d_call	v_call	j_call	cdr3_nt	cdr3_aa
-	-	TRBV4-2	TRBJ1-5	TGTGCCAGCAGCCAAGAGGTGGGGGGGAGCCAGCCCCAGCATTTT	CASSQEVGGSQPQHF
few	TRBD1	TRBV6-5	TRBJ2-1	TGTGCCAGCAGTTACGACAGGGAGAGTGAGCAGTTCTTC	CASSYDRESEQFF
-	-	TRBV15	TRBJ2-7	TGTGCCACCAGCAGGACATATTCCGACGAGCAGTACTTC	CATSRTYSDEQYF
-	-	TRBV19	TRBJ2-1	TGTGCCAGTAGTATCATTCCAGGTACCGAGGGCTTCCCCGGCTCCTACAATGAGCAGTTCTTC	CASSIIPGTEGFPGSYNEQFF
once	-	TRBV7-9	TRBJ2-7	TGTGCCAGCAGCTTAGCAGACGGAGACTACGAGCAGTACTTC	CASSLADGDYEQYF
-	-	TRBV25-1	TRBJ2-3	TGTGCCAGCAGGCGGGGCGGGGGCTTGTGGGCAGATACGCAGTATTTT	CASRRGGGLWADTQYF
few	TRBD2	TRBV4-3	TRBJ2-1	TGCGCCAGCAGCCTACTAAGCGGGGGGGCAAGCAATGAGCAGTTCTTC	CASSLLSGGASNEQFF
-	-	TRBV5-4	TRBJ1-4	TGTGCCAGCAGCTTCGGGGCCTCGGGGGATGAAAAACTGTTTTTT	CASSFGASGDEKLFF
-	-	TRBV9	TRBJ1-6	TGTGCCAGCAGCGTAGCTCCGTCCAGGGGATCCCTCCACTTT	CASSVAPSRGSLHF
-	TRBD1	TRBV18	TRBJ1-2	TGTGCCAGCTCACCACCCGGGACAGGGGGGTCGTATGGCTACACCTTC	CASSPPGTGGSYGYTF
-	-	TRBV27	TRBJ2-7	TGTGCCAGCAGTTTAGCTTGGGACTCAAATCGGGAGCAGTACTTC	CASSLAWDSNREQYF
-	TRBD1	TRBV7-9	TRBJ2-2	TGTGCCAGCAGACCCGGGACAGCCATCACCGGGGAGCTGTTTTTT	CASRPGTAITGELFF
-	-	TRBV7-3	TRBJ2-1	TGTGCCAGCAGCTTAACGGGCAGCTACAATGAGCAGTTCTTC	CASSLTGSYNEQFF
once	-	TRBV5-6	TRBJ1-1	TGTGCCAGCAAGAGGACACCCGTCGGCTTGAACACTGAAGCTTTCTTT	CASKRTPVGLNTEAFF
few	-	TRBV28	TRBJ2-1	TGTGCCAGCAGTTCCCGAGGACTGATCTACAATGAGCAGTTCTTC	CASSSRGLIYNEQFF
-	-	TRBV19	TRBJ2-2	TGTGCCAGTAAGACAACAGGGATGACCACCGGGGAGCTGTTTTTT	CASKTTGMTTGELFF
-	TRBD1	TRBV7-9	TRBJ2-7	TGTGCCAGCAGCCCCTCCGGGACAGGGGGCATTTGGGACGAGCAGTACTTC	CASSPSGTGGIWDEQYF
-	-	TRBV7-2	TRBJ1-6	TGTGCCAGCAGCTTAGTAGTTTCACCCCTCCACTTT	CASSLVVSPLHF
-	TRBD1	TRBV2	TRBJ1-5	TGTGCCAGCAGTCGGACAGGGCCTAGGCAGCCCCAGCATTTT	CASSRTGPRQPQHF
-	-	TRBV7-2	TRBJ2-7	TGTGCCAGCAGCTTGTCCGGGACAACCTACGAGCAGTACTTC	CASSLSGTTYEQYF
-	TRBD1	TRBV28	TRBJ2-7	TGTGCCAGACCGGGACAGAACGTTCACGAGCAGTACTTC	CARPGQNVHEQYF
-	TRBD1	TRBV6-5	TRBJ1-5	TGTGCCAGCGGGGGACAGGGTGGAAATCAGCCCCAGCATTTT	CASGGQGGNQPQHF
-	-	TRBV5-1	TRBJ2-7	TGCGCCAGCAGCACGCCCCCACAGGGTCCGAACGAGCAGTACTTC	CASSTPPQGPNEQYF
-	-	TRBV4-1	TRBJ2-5	TGCGCCAGCAGCCAAGATACCCTCGGGGCGGGGCGAGCCTCACAAGGGACCCAGTACTTC	CASSQDTLGAGRASQGTQYF
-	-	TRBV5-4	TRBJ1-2	TGTGCCAGCAGCACAGACAGGAGCGTCTATGGCTACACCTTC	CASSTDRSVYGYTF
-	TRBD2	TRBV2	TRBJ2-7	TGTGCCAGCAGTAGCGGGGGGCTAACCTACGAGCAGTACTTC	CASSSGGLTYEQYF
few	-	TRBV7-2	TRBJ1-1	TGTGCCAGCAGCTTAGGATCGGGCAGGGCGGCTTTCTTT	CASSLGSGRAAFF
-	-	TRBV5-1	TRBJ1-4	TGCGCCAGCAGCTTGGCCCCTGGGCTTAATGAAAAACTGTTTTTT	CASSLAPGLNEKLFF
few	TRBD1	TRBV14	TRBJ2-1	TGTGCCAGCACCCGGACAGGGGAAAACAATGAGCAGTTCTTC	CASTRTGENNEQFF
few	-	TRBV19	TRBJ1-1	TGTGCCAGTAGTGCCCGACAGGTAATGAACACTGAAGCTTTCTTT	CASSARQVMNTEAFF
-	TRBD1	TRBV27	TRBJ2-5	TGTGCCAGCAGTCCCCTACACTGGACAGGGGGCGCAGGGGAGACCCAGTACTTC	CASSPLHWTGGAGETQYF
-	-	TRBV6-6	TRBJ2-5	TGTGCCAGCATTTACAGCCTCCAAGAGACCCAGTACTTC	CASIYSLQETQYF
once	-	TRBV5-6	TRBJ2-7	TGTGCCAGCAGCACTTCCTCGGCAGGGGTATACGAGCAGTACTTC	CASSTSSAGVYEQYF
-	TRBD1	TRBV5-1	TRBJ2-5	TGCGCCAGCAGACCTGGGACAGGTAGGCGACAAGAGACCCAGTACTTC	CASRPGTGRRQETQYF
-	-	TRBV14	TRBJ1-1	TGTGCCAGCAGCCCCATTGCACTTGAAGCTTTCTTT	CASSPIALEAFF
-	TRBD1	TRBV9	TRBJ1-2	TGTGCCAGCAGCGTCCGGGACAGGGCCTACTATGGCTACACCTTC	CASSVRDRAYYGYTF
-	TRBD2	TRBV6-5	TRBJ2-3	TGTGCCAGCAGTTACGACACAGCGGGAGGCACGCAGTATTTT	CASSYDTAGGTQYF